The TCR beta chain described here comes from a study of control samples from healthy donors and cancer patients. Method: immunoSEQ multiplex PCR; TCRdb's copy keeps in-frame clones and lacks some. The sample consists of just over 150,000 clones, 70% to 90% of them appearing once. Trimming removed 1 base from V and 4 bases from J, with 11 bases in between. The germline V gene has CDR1 SGHRS and CDR2 YFSETQ. This CDR3 has 14 residues. The chain couples TRBV5-1 to TRBJ2-5, with D tentatively TRBD1 or TRBD2 (6 bases each). Sequenced sample: blood. This sequence was found in a man younger than 45 in good health. CDR3 DNA: TGCGCCAGCAGCTTGAGGGGGGCAGGAGAGACCCAGTACTTC. It encodes CASSLRGAGETQYF.